One and the same sample provided the 22 T cell receptor beta chains below, sequenced in a study of shared clonotypes between healthy human individuals. Clones were read by immunoSEQ multiplex PCR, and TCRdb kept only the in-frame ones, dropping some. The table includes around 340,000 clones, about 73% detected once. Sample: memory CD4+ T cells sorted from blood. Sample subset: CD45RA-negative fraction. The source of these receptors is a man between 25 and 39 years old in good health.

Here the CDR3 DNA reads TGTGCCAGCAGCGAGGGTCCTCGTGGCAATGAGCAGTTCTTC. Protein product: CASSEGPRGNEQFF. The chain links TRBV9 to TRBJ2-1; D uncertain. The CDR3 extends over 14 amino acids. Trimming removed 3 bases at V and 6 bases at J, with 13 bases between. Germline loops: CDR1 SGDLS, CDR2 YYNGEE.

J is TRBJ2-5 and V is TRBV28; 10 bases are shared with TRBD1. Germline V CDR1 and CDR2: MDHEN, SYDVKM. Trimming at V came to 5 bases and at J to 5 bases, leaving 8 bases not matched to a gene. The CDR3 has 15 amino acids. The CDR3 sequence is CASSRRQGARETQYF. CDR3 nucleotide sequence: TGTGCCAGCAGTCGCCGACAGGGGGCTCGCGAGACCCAGTACTTC.

The CDR3 here is CASSGGRGHYYGYTF. CDR3 DNA sequence: TGTGCCAGCAGTGGGGGGAGGGGGCACTACTATGGCTACACCTTC. The chain uses TRBV2 and TRBJ1-2; 7 nucleotides agree with TRBD1. Germline V gives CDR1 SNHLY, CDR2 FYNNEI. CDR3 size: 15 residues. The V segment lost 4 bases and the J segment 3 bases; nucleotides outside the gene matches: 8.

The V call is TRBV5-4, the J call TRBJ1-2; D gene unclear. The length of the CDR3 is 15 residues. Germline V gives CDR1 SGHNT, CDR2 YYREEE (reference sequence). Between the trimmed V and J ends, which lost 6 bases and 0 bases, there was a span of 15 bases. CDR3 coding DNA: TGTGCCAGCAAAGCTTATCTAAGAGCTAACTATGGCTACACCTTC. Translating gives CASKAYLRANYGYTF.

This clone was seen a handful of times. A much larger clone lies one base from this, so it may be a read error. This same CDR3 is encoded by further DNA sequences in the sample. The chain employs TRBV2 and TRBJ1-2; D is uncertain. CDR3 length: 13 residues. The V end was cut by 4 bases, the J end by 0 bases, with 6 bases between. The V gene's germline CDR1 is SNHLY and CDR2 FYNNEI. In DNA, the CDR3 is TGTGCCAGCAGTGGGACGGCTAACTATGGCTACACCTTC. This sequence encodes CASSGTANYGYTF. Combining the CDR3 with reference TRBV2 and TRBJ1-2 gives the whole variable domain EPEVTQTPSHQVTQMGQEVILRCVPISNHLYFYWYRQILGQKVEFLVSFYNNEISEKSEIFDDQFSVERPDGSNFTLKIRSTKLEDSAMYFCASSGTANYGYTFGSGTRLTVV.

There are a few counts of this clone. The chain is built from TRBV7-9 and TRBJ2-5; D unclear. CDR3 length equals 16 residues. The germline V and J ends were trimmed by 4 bases and 4 bases, with 19 bases remaining between them. From germline, CDR1 is SEHNR and CDR2 FQNEAQ (reference sequence). The CDR3, as DNA: TGTGCCAGCAGCTCCCCGGGTCGACGCCTAGGAGAGACCCAGTACTTC. Its translation: CASSSPGRRLGETQYF.

Of note for this clone: Other DNA sequences within the sample encode an identical CDR3. CDR3 in amino acids: CASSDGTNTGELFF. Here the CDR3 DNA reads TGTGCCAGCAGTGACGGGACTAACACCGGGGAGCTGTTTTTT. V is TRBV6-4 and J is TRBJ2-2, with a possible D match to TRBD2 (6 bases). Germline V CDR1 and CDR2: MRHNA, SNTAGT. Trimming cost V 2 bases and J 2 bases, with 6 bases left between them. CDR3 length: 14 amino acids.

V usage is TRBV5-1 and J usage is TRBJ1-2; TRBD1 aligns across 7 bases. This CDR3 is built from 14 residues. V was pared by 4 bases and J by 2 bases, with 5 bases of the junction left unmatched. In germline, CDR1 is SGHRS, CDR2 YFSETQ. CDR3 sequence: CASSVPGQNYGYTF. The CDR3 DNA sequence: TGCGCCAGCAGCGTCCCGGGACAGAACTATGGCTACACCTTC.

This sequence joins TRBV4-1 and TRBJ2-2; 9 bases map to TRBD1. CDR1 is MGHRA and CDR2 is YSYEKL in the germline V gene. The CDR3 is 16 amino acids. The V segment lost 4 bases and the J segment 7 bases; nucleotides outside the gene matches: 10. The CDR3 protein is CASSLRDRVTVGELFF. In nucleotides, the CDR3 is TGCGCCAGCAGCCTCCGGGACAGGGTGACGGTCGGGGAGCTGTTTTTT.

The chain is built from TRBV29-1 and TRBJ2-6; 10 bases line up with TRBD1. The V and J ends lost 3 bases and 9 bases, in that order; junction bases with no gene match: 2. In germline, CDR1 is SQVTM, CDR2 ANQGSEA. This CDR3 region has 13 residues. The CDR3 DNA reads TGCAGCGTTGAGGGACAGGGGTTCAACGTCCTGACTTTC. Its translation is CSVEGQGFNVLTF.

The chain recombines TRBV27 with TRBJ1-2, with a weak D call TRBD1 (5 bases). The CDR3 runs 13 residues. Trimming pared 3 bases from V and 8 bases from J, leaving 13 bases between. Germline CDR1 MNHEY, CDR2 SMNVEV (reference sequence). This CDR3 reads CASSFRFGGGYTF. CDR3 in DNA: TGTGCCAGCAGTTTTAGGTTCGGGGGGGGCTACACCTTC.

The chain employs TRBV5-1 and TRBJ2-2; 7 bases are a match to TRBD2. The CDR3 sequence is 16 residues long. Germline V gene data show CDR1 as SGHRS and CDR2 as YFSETQ. Unmatched junction bases numbered 5, after V lost 2 bases and J lost 1 base. The CDR3 reads CASSFSGPWNTGELFF. CDR3 sequence (DNA): TGCGCCAGCAGCTTTAGCGGGCCCTGGAACACCGGGGAGCTGTTTTTT.

This chain uses TRBV10-2 with TRBJ2-2; weak D call: TRBD1 (5 bases). The CDR3 extends over 14 amino acids. The germline V and J ends were trimmed by 6 bases and 6 bases, with 14 bases remaining between them. CDR1 is WSHSY, CDR2 SAAADI, per germline. This chain's CDR3 is CASRGQGFAGELFF. CDR3 DNA sequence: TGCGCCAGCAGAGGGCAGGGTTTTGCCGGGGAGCTGTTTTTT.

The V and J genes are TRBV15 and TRBJ2-1; D is uncertain. This CDR3 region has 14 residues. V was shortened by 5 bases and J by 2 bases, with 10 bases between the two germline ends. Germline loops: CDR1 LNHNV, CDR2 YYDKDF (reference sequence). The CDR3 DNA reads as TGTGCCACCAGCTACCGGGCTCCCTACAATGAGCAGTTCTTC. Amino acids: CATSYRAPYNEQFF.

The chain couples TRBV15 to TRBJ2-5; TRBD2 matches 9 bases. The CDR3 sequence is 14 residues long. Germline V lookup: CDR1 LNHNV, CDR2 YYDKDF (reference sequence). J lost 5 bases, V lost 8 bases, and 9 bases had no gene match. CDR3 sequence reads: CATLAGGPSETQYF. The DNA for the CDR3 is TGTGCCACCCTCGCGGGAGGGCCCTCGGAGACCCAGTACTTC.

This clone was detected only a few times. The CDR3 here is CASSLRLAGGELFF. CDR3 in DNA: TGTGCCAGCAGCTTGAGACTAGCGGGCGGGGAGCTGTTTTTT. The chain carries TRBV5-8 and TRBJ2-2; 10 nucleotides align to TRBD2. This CDR3 has 14 residues. From germline, CDR1 is SGHTS and CDR2 YDEGEE. V was pared by 1 base and J by 7 bases, with 1 base of the junction left unmatched.

The J gene is TRBJ1-1, the V gene TRBV5-6, with D maybe TRBD1 (5 bases). Germline V CDR1 and CDR2: SGHDT, YYEEEE. Trimming took 6 bases from V and 5 from J, leaving 20 bases between them. The CDR3 length is 15 residues. Here the CDR3 DNA reads TGTGCCAGCAACCCACTTAGGGGTGAGTTGACTGAAGCTTTCTTT. Protein product: CASNPLRGELTEAFF.

A remark on this clone: A much larger clone differs from this one at a single base, so this may be a read error. The gene calls are TRBV28 and TRBJ1-1; unclear D gene. V was cut by 8 bases and J by 0 bases, with 19 bases left in between. Germline V gene sequence: CDR1 MDHEN, CDR2 SYDVKM. The CDR3 loop spans 16 amino acids. CDR3 in amino acids: CASGALRLAMNTEAFF. DNA for the CDR3: TGTGCCAGCGGAGCCCTCAGGTTAGCTATGAACACTGAAGCTTTCTTT.

The rearrangement joins TRBV5-6 to TRBJ2-1; 11 bases agree with TRBD2. CDR3 length equals 16 residues. J lost 4 bases, V lost 4 bases, and 7 bases had no gene match. The germline CDR1 and CDR2 sequences are SGHDT and YYEEEE. The DNA for the CDR3 is TGTGCCAGCAGCCTGTTTCTAGCGGGAGGTTACAATGAGCAGTTCTTC. Its protein is CASSLFLAGGYNEQFF.

The rearrangement links TRBV7-9 to TRBJ1-2, with a possible D match to TRBD1 (5 bases). V shed 1 base and J shed 6 bases, with 12 bases lying between them. There are 14 residues in the CDR3. The germline V gene has CDR1 SEHNR and CDR2 FQNEAQ (reference sequence). The CDR3 reads CASSLGRREDGYTF. Here the CDR3 DNA reads TGTGCCAGCAGCTTAGGCCGCAGGGAAGATGGCTACACCTTC.

A few counts support this clone. The rearrangement links TRBV2 to TRBJ1-1; D gene uncertain. V lost 3 bases to trimming and J lost 7 bases, with 15 bases between them. The CDR3 is 14 amino acids. Germline CDR1 is SNHLY and CDR2 is FYNNEI. The CDR3 nucleotides are TGTGCCAGCAGTGAGGGTAGGCTCTTCAGTGAAGCTTTCTTT. Its protein is CASSEGRLFSEAFF.

The rearrangement uses TRBV28 and TRBJ1-5; D is unresolved. Trimming stripped 0 bases from V and 2 bases from J, with 11 bases between. Germline V gene sequence: CDR1 MDHEN, CDR2 SYDVKM. The CDR3 covers 16 residues. The CDR3 region is CASSLWAVSRNQPQHF. The CDR3 nucleotides are TGTGCCAGCAGTTTATGGGCCGTGTCTCGCAATCAGCCCCAGCATTTT.